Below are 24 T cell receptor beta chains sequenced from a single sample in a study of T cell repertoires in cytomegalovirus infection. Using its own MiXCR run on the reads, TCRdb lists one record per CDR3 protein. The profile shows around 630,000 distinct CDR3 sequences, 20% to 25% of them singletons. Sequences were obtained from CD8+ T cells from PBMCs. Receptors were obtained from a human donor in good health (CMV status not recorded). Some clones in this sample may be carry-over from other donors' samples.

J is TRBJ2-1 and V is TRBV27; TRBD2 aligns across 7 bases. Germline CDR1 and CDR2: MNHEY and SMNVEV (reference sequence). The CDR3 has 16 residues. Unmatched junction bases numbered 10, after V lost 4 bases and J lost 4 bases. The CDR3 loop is CASSSQGAGDYNEQFF. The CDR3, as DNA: TGTGCCAGCAGTTCCCAGGGTGCGGGGGATTACAATGAGCAGTTCTTC.

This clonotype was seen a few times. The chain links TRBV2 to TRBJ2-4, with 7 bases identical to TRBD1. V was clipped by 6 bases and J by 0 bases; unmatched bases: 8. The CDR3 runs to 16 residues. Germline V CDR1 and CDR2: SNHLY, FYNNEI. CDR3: CASREPGQLAKNIQYF. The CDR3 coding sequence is TGTGCCAGCAGGGAACCGGGACAGCTAGCCAAAAACATTCAGTACTTC.

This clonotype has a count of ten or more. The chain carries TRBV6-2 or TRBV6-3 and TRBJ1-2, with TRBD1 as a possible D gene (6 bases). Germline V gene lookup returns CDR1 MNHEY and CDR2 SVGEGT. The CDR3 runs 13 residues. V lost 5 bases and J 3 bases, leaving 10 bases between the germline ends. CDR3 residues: CASSAGQYYGYTF. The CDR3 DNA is TGTGCCAGCAGTGCAGGACAGTACTATGGCTACACCTTC.

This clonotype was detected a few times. CDR3: CASSQEGDAGTQYF. DNA for the CDR3: TGCGCCAGCAGCCAAGAAGGAGACGCCGGTACGCAGTATTTT. The chain recombines TRBV4-1 with TRBJ2-3; D gene ambiguous. CDR1 MGHRA and CDR2 YSYEKL come from the germline V gene. CDR3 length: 14 residues. The V gene lost 0 bases and the J gene lost 8 bases, with 12 bases spanning the gap.

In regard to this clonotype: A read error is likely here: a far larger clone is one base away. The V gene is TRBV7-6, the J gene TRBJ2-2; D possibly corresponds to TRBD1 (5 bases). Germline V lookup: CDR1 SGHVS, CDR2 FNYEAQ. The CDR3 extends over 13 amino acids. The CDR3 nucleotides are TGTACCAGCAGCTTAGGGGTCACCGGGGAGCTGTTTTTT. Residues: CTSSLGVTGELFF.

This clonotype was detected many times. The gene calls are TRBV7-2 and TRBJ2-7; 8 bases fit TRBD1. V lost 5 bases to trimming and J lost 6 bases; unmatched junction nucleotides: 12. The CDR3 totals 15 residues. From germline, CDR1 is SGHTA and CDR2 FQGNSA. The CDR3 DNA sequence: TGTGCCAGCAGCCTAACCCCGGACAGGGTGGGCGAGCAGTACGTC. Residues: CASSLTPDRVGEQYV.

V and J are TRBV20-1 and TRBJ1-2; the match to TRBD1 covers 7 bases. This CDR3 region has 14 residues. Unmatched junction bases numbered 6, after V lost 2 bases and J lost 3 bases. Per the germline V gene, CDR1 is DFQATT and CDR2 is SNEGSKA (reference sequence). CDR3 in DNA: TGCAGTGCTAGACGACAGGGCGAGGACTATGGCTACACCTTC. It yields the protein CSARRQGEDYGYTF.

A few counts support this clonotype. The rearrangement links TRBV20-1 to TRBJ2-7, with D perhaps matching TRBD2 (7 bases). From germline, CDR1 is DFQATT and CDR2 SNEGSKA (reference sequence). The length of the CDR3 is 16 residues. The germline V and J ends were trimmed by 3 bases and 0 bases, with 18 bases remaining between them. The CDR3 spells CSASPQGRGSSYEQYV. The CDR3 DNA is TGCAGTGCTAGCCCCCAGGGGCGGGGGAGCTCCTACGAGCAGTACGTC.

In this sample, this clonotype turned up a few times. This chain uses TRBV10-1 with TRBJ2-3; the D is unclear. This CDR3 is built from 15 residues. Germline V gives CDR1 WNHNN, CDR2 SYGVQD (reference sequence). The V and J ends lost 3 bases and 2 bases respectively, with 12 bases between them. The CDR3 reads CASSEGLRYTDTQYF. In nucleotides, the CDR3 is TGCGCCAGCAGTGAAGGGCTCCGATACACAGATACGCAGTATTTT.

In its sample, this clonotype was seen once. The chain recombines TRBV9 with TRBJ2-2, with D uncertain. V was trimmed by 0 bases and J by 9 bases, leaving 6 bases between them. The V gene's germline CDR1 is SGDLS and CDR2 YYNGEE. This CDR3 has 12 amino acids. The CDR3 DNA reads TGTGCCAGCAGCGTAGCCAGCAGGGAGCTGTTTTTT. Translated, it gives CASSVASRELFF.

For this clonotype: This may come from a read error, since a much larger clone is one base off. The CDR3 DNA reads TGTGCCAGCGCCTCTTTTAGCGCAGATACGCAGTATTTT. Translated: CASASFSADTQYF. The chain employs TRBV6-6 and TRBJ2-3; weak D call: TRBD2 (5 bases). The CDR3 totals 13 residues. The V gene lost 8 bases and the J gene lost 4 bases, with 13 bases spanning the gap. Germline V gives CDR1 MNHNY, CDR2 SVGAGI (reference sequence).

CDR3 DNA: TGTGCCAGCAGCCAAGATGGCAGGGGGACTAGCACAGATACGCAGTATTTT. The encoded protein is CASSQDGRGTSTDTQYF. The V call is TRBV14, the J call TRBJ2-3, with a tentative D call TRBD1 (7 bases). The CDR3 runs 17 residues. Germline lookup yields CDR1 SGHDN and CDR2 FVKESK. V lost 0 bases to trimming and J lost 0 bases, with 13 bases between them.

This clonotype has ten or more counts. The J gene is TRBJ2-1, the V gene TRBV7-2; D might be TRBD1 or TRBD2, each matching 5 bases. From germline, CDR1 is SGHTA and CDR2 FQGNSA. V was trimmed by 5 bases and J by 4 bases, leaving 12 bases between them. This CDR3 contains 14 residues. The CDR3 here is CASSLRGRYNEQFF. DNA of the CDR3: TGTGCCAGCAGCCTCCGGGGACGGTACAATGAGCAGTTCTTC.

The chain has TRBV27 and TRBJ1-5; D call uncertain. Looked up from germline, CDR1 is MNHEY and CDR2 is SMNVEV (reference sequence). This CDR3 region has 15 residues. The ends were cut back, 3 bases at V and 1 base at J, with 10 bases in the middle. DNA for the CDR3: TGTGCCAGCAGTTTTGAGGGTCGGAGCAATCAGCCCCAGCATTTT. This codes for CASSFEGRSNQPQHF.

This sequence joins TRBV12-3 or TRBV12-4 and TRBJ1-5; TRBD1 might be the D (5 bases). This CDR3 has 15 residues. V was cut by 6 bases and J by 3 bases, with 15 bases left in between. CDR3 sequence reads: CASSNRPPFNQPQHF. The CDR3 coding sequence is TGTGCCAGCAGCAACAGGCCTCCTTTCAATCAGCCCCAGCATTTT.

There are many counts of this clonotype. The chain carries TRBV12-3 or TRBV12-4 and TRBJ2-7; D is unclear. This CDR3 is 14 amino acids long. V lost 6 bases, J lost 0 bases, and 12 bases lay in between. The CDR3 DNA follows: TGTGCCAGCAGCCTACCAGTAGGCTCCTACGAGCAGTACTTC. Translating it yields CASSLPVGSYEQYF.

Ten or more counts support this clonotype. CDR3 bases: TGTGCCAGCAGTCCCGGGACAGGGCACTATGGCTACACCTTC. It yields the protein CASSPGTGHYGYTF. The chain employs TRBV7-2 and TRBJ1-2; 9 positions match TRBD1. The length of the CDR3 is 14 residues. In germline, CDR1 is SGHTA, CDR2 FQGNSA. J gave up 3 bases and V 6 bases, and 5 bases lay outside the gene matches.

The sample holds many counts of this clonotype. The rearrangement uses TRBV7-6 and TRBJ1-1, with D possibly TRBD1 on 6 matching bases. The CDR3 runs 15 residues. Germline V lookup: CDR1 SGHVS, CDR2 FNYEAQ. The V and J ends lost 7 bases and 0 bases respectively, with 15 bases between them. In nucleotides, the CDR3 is TGTGCCAGCACCTCTCCCGGGGGCATGAACACTGAAGCTTTCTTT. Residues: CASTSPGGMNTEAFF.

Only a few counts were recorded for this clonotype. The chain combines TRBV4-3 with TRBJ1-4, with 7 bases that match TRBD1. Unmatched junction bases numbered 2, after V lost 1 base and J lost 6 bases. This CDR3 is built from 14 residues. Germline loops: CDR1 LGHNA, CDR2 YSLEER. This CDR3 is CASSQGTGDEKLFF. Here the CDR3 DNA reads TGCGCCAGCAGCCAAGGGACAGGAGATGAAAAACTGTTTTTT.

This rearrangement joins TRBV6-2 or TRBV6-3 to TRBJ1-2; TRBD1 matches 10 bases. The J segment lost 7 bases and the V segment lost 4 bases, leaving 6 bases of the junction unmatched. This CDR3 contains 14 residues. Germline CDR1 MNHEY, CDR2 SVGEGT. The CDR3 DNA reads TGTGCCAGCAGTTGGACAGGGGGGGCTCTTGGCTACACCTTC. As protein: CASSWTGGALGYTF.

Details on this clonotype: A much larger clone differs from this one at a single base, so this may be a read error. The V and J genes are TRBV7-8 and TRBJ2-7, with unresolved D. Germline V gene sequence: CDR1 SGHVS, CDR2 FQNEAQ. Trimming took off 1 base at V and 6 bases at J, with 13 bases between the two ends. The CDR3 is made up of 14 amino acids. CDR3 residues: CASSLERPFGEQYF. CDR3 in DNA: TGTGCCAGCAGCTTAGAGAGACCGTTCGGCGAGCAGTACTTC. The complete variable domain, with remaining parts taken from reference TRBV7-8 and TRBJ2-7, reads GAGVSQSPRYKVAKRGQDVALRCDPISGHVSLFWYQQALGQGPEFLTYFQNEAQLDKSGLPSDRFFAERPEGSVSTLKIQRTQQEDSAVYLCASSLERPFGEQYFGPGTRLTVT.

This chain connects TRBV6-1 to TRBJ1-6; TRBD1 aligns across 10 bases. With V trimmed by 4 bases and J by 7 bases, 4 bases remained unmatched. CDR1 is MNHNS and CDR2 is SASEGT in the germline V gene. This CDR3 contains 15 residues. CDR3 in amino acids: CASSVRTGGNSPLHF. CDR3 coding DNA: TGTGCCAGCAGTGTACGGACAGGGGGAAATTCACCCCTCCACTTT.

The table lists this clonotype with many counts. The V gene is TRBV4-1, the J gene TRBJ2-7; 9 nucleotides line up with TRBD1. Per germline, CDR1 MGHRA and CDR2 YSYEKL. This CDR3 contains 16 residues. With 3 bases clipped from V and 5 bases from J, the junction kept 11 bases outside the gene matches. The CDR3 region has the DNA TGCGCCAGCAGCCAGAGGCAGGGACAGGGAGGCAACGAGCAGTACTTC. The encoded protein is CASSQRQGQGGNEQYF.

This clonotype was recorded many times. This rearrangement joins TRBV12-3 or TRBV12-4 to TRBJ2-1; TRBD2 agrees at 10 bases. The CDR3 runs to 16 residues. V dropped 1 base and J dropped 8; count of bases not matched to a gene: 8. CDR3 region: CASSLVLAGAFHEQFF. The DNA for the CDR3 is TGTGCCAGCAGTTTAGTCCTAGCGGGGGCCTTCCATGAGCAGTTCTTC.